A selection of T cell receptor beta chains follows, all from one sample in a study of shared clonotypes between healthy human individuals. Assay: immunoSEQ multiplex PCR; the TCRdb copy retains only in-frame clones and omits some. Here the sample spans under 650,000 clones, 96% being singletons. The sequenced sample was naive CD4+ T cells sorted from blood. These receptors originate from a woman in her thirties in good health. Each CDR3 is given with its conserved first and last residue. The order of the fields is J gene, clone size, V gene, CDR3 length, D gene, CDR3 DNA, CDR3 protein. D genes are given only for firm matches. Rows may omit the clone size; those that give it use once, few, many or a size class.

TRBJ2-7	once	TRBV6-1	13	-	TGTGCCAGCAGTGAAGGGGTGGTCCCCGAGCAGTACTTC	CASSEGVVPEQYF
TRBJ2-5	once	TRBV6-6	14	TRBD1	TGTGCCAGCAGTTACTCCGGGACAGAAGAGACCCAGTACTTC	CASSYSGTEETQYF
TRBJ1-2	-	TRBV28	13	TRBD1	TGTGCCAGCAGCGTGGGAGGGGGCGCCGGCTACACCTTC	CASSVGGGAGYTF
TRBJ2-1	-	TRBV29-1	14	TRBD2	TGCAGCGTTGATGCGGGCGGGAGGGGGGATGAGCAGTTCTTC	CSVDAGGRGDEQFF
TRBJ2-7	-	TRBV29-1	12	-	TGCAGCGTTGGGAGGGGTTCCTACGAGCAGTACTTC	CSVGRGSYEQYF
TRBJ2-7	-	TRBV18	15	TRBD1	TGTGCCAGCTCATCCTCCGGGACAGGGGGCTTACATCGGTACTTC	CASSSSGTGGLHRYF
TRBJ2-5	once	TRBV4-1	14	TRBD1	TGCGCCAGCAGCCAAGAGGGACAGTCGGAGACCCAGTACTTC	CASSQEGQSETQYF
TRBJ2-7	-	TRBV28	16	TRBD2	TGTGCCAGCAGTTCTGGCGGGACTAGCGGGATATACGAGCAGTACTTC	CASSSGGTSGIYEQYF
TRBJ1-1	-	TRBV28	12	TRBD1	TGTGCCAGCAGAGGGACAGGTAGGAGGGCTTTCTTT	CASRGTGRRAFF
TRBJ2-7	-	TRBV6-1	14	-	TGTGCCACGTCGAGACAGGCGGTCGGCTACGAGCAGTACTTC	CATSRQAVGYEQYF
TRBJ1-2	-	TRBV29-1	15	-	TGCAGCGTTGAACCCACCCCCAGGGGTAACTATGGCTACACCTTC	CSVEPTPRGNYGYTF
TRBJ1-5	-	TRBV12-2	18	-	TGTGCAAGTCGCCACCCGGGGCAGGGGGGAGTTGTCAGTCAGCCCCAGCATTTT	CASRHPGQGGVVSQPQHF
TRBJ2-3	-	TRBV2	14	TRBD2	TGTGCCAGCAGTGCGGCCGCGGGAGGTGATACGCAGTATTTT	CASSAAAGGDTQYF